This TCR beta chain is drawn from a study of blood T cell repertoires in COVID-19. Whole-study context: From the United States, Italy and Spain came samples of acute and convalescent COVID-19. Sources were T cells, B-cell-depleted T cells, or PBMCs; the material itself was cDNA or gDNA.

Data came from immunoSEQ multiplex PCR; TCRdb stores just in-frame clones and leaves some out. The sample gives almost 25,000 clones, about 90% of which show up once; approximately 30% is in the top ten. The ends were cut back, 0 bases at V and 7 bases at J, with 10 bases in the middle. This CDR3 is built from 14 residues. CDR1 and CDR2 (germline): MNHNY, SVGAGI (reference sequence). The receptor was derived from an older man with active COVID-19. The gene calls are TRBV6-6 and TRBJ1-5; D perhaps matches TRBD1 (5 bases). The source material was peripheral blood. The CDR3 loop reads CASSYSGGIQPQHF. CDR3 coding DNA: TGTGCCAGCAGTTACTCGGGGGGAATCCAGCCCCAGCATTTT.